The next 8 T cell receptor beta chains were all read from a single sample in a study of blood T cell repertoires in COVID-19. Clones were read by immunoSEQ multiplex PCR, and TCRdb kept only the in-frame ones, dropping some. The repertoire holds about 100,000 clones, approximately 86% seen once, with about 1.2% in the top ten. Sequenced: peripheral blood. The receptors derive from a man aged 80 or over with active or convalescent COVID-19.

The rearrangement joins TRBV11-2 to TRBJ2-7, with TRBD2 identical over 10 bases. Germline V gene lookup returns CDR1 SGHAT and CDR2 FQNNGV. J gave up 0 bases and V 6 bases, and 5 bases lay outside the gene matches. This CDR3 has 15 residues. The CDR3 coding sequence is TGTGCCAGCAGGCCAGGGACTAGCGTCTCCTACGAGCAGTACTTC. Translating gives CASRPGTSVSYEQYF.

This clone showed up just once. This chain links TRBV30 with TRBJ1-5, with a weak D call TRBD1 (6 bases). The CDR3 is 13 amino acids. Germline values: CDR1 GTSNPN, CDR2 SVGIG (reference sequence). V lost 3 bases and J lost 4, with 10 bases in between. CDR3 nucleotides: TGTGCCTGGAGCCCGGGACATAATCAGCCCCAGCATTTT. It encodes CAWSPGHNQPQHF.

This clone was found a few times. The chain links TRBV5-4 to TRBJ2-7; 9 bases agree with TRBD1. V was clipped by 4 bases and J by 2 bases; unmatched bases: 4. CDR1 and CDR2 from the germline V gene are SGHNT and YYREEE (reference sequence). This CDR3 is 14 amino acids long. CDR3 nucleotide sequence: TGTGCCAGCAGCCCACGGACAGGGGCCTACGAGCAGTACTTC. Amino acid sequence: CASSPRTGAYEQYF. The full variable domain, rest sourced from reference TRBV5-4 and TRBJ2-7, is ETGVTQSPTHLIKTRGQQVTLRCSSQSGHNTVSWYQQALGQGPQFIFQYYREEENGRGNFPPRFSGLQFPNYSSELNVNALELDDSALYLCASSPRTGAYEQYFGPGTRLTVT.

The rearrangement joins TRBV24-1 to TRBJ2-1; the match to TRBD2 covers 10 bases. The CDR3 is 18 amino acids. The germline V gene encodes CDR1 KGHDR and CDR2 SFDVKD. J gave up 0 bases and V 4 bases, and 8 bases lay outside the gene matches. CDR3 DNA: TGTGCCACCAGTGAGGCGACCGGGACTAGCGACTCCTACAATGAGCAGTTCTTC. It specifies CATSEATGTSDSYNEQFF.

V usage is TRBV28 and J usage is TRBJ2-3; 10 bases fit TRBD1. CDR1 and CDR2 (germline): MDHEN, SYDVKM. The CDR3 is 16 amino acids. J lost 5 bases, V lost 4 bases, and 9 bases had no gene match. CDR3 loop: CASSYGTGDRIDTQYF. CDR3 nucleotide sequence: TGTGCCAGCAGTTACGGGACAGGGGATAGAATAGATACGCAGTATTTT. Complete variable domain (other parts from reference TRBV28 and TRBJ2-3): DVKVTQSSRYLVKRTGEKVFLECVQDMDHENMFWYRQDPGLGLRLIYFSYDVKMKEKGDIPEGYSVSREKKERFSLILESASTNQTSMYLCASSYGTGDRIDTQYFGPGTRLTVL.

V gene TRBV7-9 combines with J gene TRBJ1-2, with D unclear. In germline, CDR1 is SEHNR, CDR2 FQNEAQ (reference sequence). The V end was cut by 7 bases, the J end by 0 bases, with 12 bases between. This CDR3 has 14 amino acids. CDR3 bases: TGTGCCAGCACCCCCGTGGCTTCTAACTATGGCTACACCTTC. It yields the protein CASTPVASNYGYTF.

This rearrangement joins TRBV19 to TRBJ2-1, with TRBD2 matching 10 bases. V was pared by 5 bases and J by 4 bases, with 20 bases of the junction left unmatched. CDR3 length: 20 residues. Germline lookup yields CDR1 LNHDA and CDR2 SQIVND (reference sequence). This CDR3 is CASSSTGTRILAGVYNEQFF. CDR3 DNA: TGTGCCAGTAGTTCCACCGGGACACGGATCCTAGCGGGAGTGTACAATGAGCAGTTCTTC.

The chain is built from TRBV9 and TRBJ2-1; perhaps TRBD2 as D (5 bases). V lost 2 bases and J 5 bases, leaving 11 bases between the germline ends. Germline V gene lookup returns CDR1 SGDLS and CDR2 YYNGEE. The CDR3 loop spans 14 amino acids. CDR3 residues: CASSVTIKDNEQFF. CDR3 in DNA: TGTGCCAGCAGCGTGACTATAAAGGACAATGAGCAGTTCTTC.